These 23 T cell receptor beta chains originate from one sample sequenced in a study of blood T cell repertoires in COVID-19. Measured with immunoSEQ multiplex PCR; TCRdb has only the in-frame clones, and not every one. The sample contains over 350,000 clones, about 89% of which appear only once. The sequencing sample was made of PBMCs or T cells enriched from blood (not recorded which). These receptor sequences come from a woman in her 40s who had been exposed to COVID-19.

J is TRBJ2-7 and V is TRBV10-1, with D hard to call. V lost 9 bases and J lost 2, with 14 bases in between. The CDR3 covers 13 residues. CDR1 WNHNN and CDR2 SYGVQD come from the germline V gene (reference sequence). CDR3 region: CASSAGVTYEQYF. DNA of the CDR3: TGCGCCAGTTCGGCCGGAGTAACCTACGAGCAGTACTTC.

This chain connects TRBV9 to TRBJ1-1, with D maybe TRBD1 (5 bases). The V gene lost 0 bases and the J gene lost 7 bases, with 10 bases spanning the gap. This CDR3 is built from 13 residues. CDR1 and CDR2 from the germline V gene are SGDLS and YYNGEE. CDR3 nucleotides: TGTGCCAGCAGCGTAGCCGGACACGGTGAAGCTTTCTTT. Its protein is CASSVAGHGEAFF.

This clone occurred once. The chain is built from TRBV5-1 and TRBJ1-1; 7 bases are shared with TRBD1. The junction had 5 bases not matched to a gene; V was cut back by 7 bases and J by 5 bases. The CDR3 length is 12 residues. CDR1 is SGHRS, CDR2 YFSETQ, per germline. The CDR3 region is CASGRQGTEAFF. CDR3 nucleotides: TGCGCCAGCGGCCGACAGGGAACTGAAGCTTTCTTT.

The V gene is TRBV5-1, the J gene TRBJ2-1; a weak D match, TRBD1 (5 bases). V lost 0 bases and J 0 bases, leaving 10 bases between the germline ends. The CDR3 is 16 amino acids. CDR1 is SGHRS and CDR2 is YFSETQ in the germline V gene. Here the CDR3 reads CASSLAHDSSYNEQFF. The CDR3, as DNA: TGCGCCAGCAGCTTGGCCCACGACAGCTCCTACAATGAGCAGTTCTTC.

This clone has a single count. The V gene is TRBV9, the J gene TRBJ2-1; TRBD2 agrees at 12 bases. V shed 0 bases, J shed 9 bases, and the junction held 1 base outside the gene matches. This CDR3 has 14 residues. Germline CDR1 is SGDLS and CDR2 is YYNGEE. Written as DNA, the CDR3 is TGTGCCAGCAGCGTAGAACTAGCGGGAGGTGAGCAGTTCTTC. Amino acid sequence: CASSVELAGGEQFF.

The chain has TRBV9 and TRBJ1-6; TRBD1 might be the D (5 bases). The CDR3 spans 14 residues. Trimming removed 0 bases from V and 11 bases from J, with 12 bases in between. Per the germline V gene, CDR1 is SGDLS and CDR2 is YYNGEE. The DNA of the CDR3 is TGTGCCAGCAGCGTAGGGGAGGGGATAGCACCCCTCCACTTT. It translates to CASSVGEGIAPLHF.

The rearrangement links TRBV30 to TRBJ2-7; 7 bases align to TRBD1. The germline gives CDR1 GTSNPN, CDR2 SVGIG (reference sequence). The CDR3 covers 12 residues. The V gene end was trimmed by 8 bases and the J gene end by 5 bases; junction bases not matched to a gene: 9. The CDR3 DNA reads TGTGCCGCAGGACAGGACGTTAACGAGCAGTACTTC. As protein: CAAGQDVNEQYF.

This clone was observed a few times. The chain carries TRBV2 and TRBJ2-5; D not resolved. V was shortened by 8 bases and J by 1 base, with 11 bases between the two germline ends. This CDR3 is 13 amino acids long. Germline V gives CDR1 SNHLY, CDR2 FYNNEI. The chain's CDR3 is CASDPQLQETQYF. The CDR3 nucleotides read TGTGCCAGCGATCCACAGCTCCAAGAGACCCAGTACTTC.

The rearrangement uses TRBV29-1 and TRBJ2-2, with TRBD1 matching 10 bases. The CDR3 length is 16 residues. The ends lost 5 bases at V and 0 bases at J; junction bases unmatched: 6. CDR1 and CDR2 (germline): SQVTM, ANQGSEA. The CDR3 protein is CSVRSGQGTNTGELFF. CDR3 nucleotides: TGCAGCGTTAGGTCGGGACAGGGGACGAACACCGGGGAGCTGTTTTTT.

The rearrangement uses TRBV19 and TRBJ1-3; 7 bases fit TRBD1. J gave up 2 bases and V 5 bases, and 9 bases lay outside the gene matches. CDR1 and CDR2 from the germline V gene are LNHDA and SQIVND (reference sequence). CDR3 size: 16 residues. CDR3 sequence (DNA): TGTGCCAGTAGTTCGGGACAGCTGTACCCTGGAAACACCATATATTTT. It specifies CASSSGQLYPGNTIYF. Full variable domain (missing parts from reference TRBV19 and TRBJ1-3): DGGITQSPKYLFRKEGQNVTLSCEQNLNHDAMYWYRQDPGQGLRLIYYSQIVNDFQKGDIAEGYSVSREKKESFPLTVTSAQKNPTAFYLCASSSGQLYPGNTIYFGEGSWLTVV.

This rearrangement joins TRBV6-5 to TRBJ2-1, with D possibly being TRBD1 (5 bases). Germline loops: CDR1 MNHEY, CDR2 SVGAGI. Trimming cost V 7 bases and J 9 bases, with 19 bases left between them. The length of the CDR3 is 14 residues. The CDR3 DNA is TGTGCCAGCAAGTCCCCCTATAGGGGAACTGAGCAGTTCTTC. Protein product: CASKSPYRGTEQFF.

CDR3 loop: CASSRDYYGYTF. For the CDR3, the DNA is TGTGCCAGCAGCCGAGACTACTATGGCTACACCTTC. This chain connects TRBV7-2 to TRBJ1-2; D remains ambiguous. This CDR3 has 12 amino acids. Trimming pared 5 bases from V and 3 bases from J, leaving 7 bases between. Germline V gene data show CDR1 as SGHTA and CDR2 as FQGNSA. The entire variable domain, with the rest obtained from reference TRBV7-2 and TRBJ1-2, is as follows: GAGVSQSPSNKVTEKGKDVELRCDPISGHTALYWYRQSLGQGLEFLIYFQGNSAPDKSGLPSDRFSAERTGGSVSTLTIQRTQQEDSAVYLCASSRDYYGYTFGSGTRLTVV.

V usage is TRBV19 and J usage is TRBJ1-1; possibly TRBD1 for D (5 bases). Trimming pared 10 bases from V and 4 bases from J, leaving 16 bases between. Germline values: CDR1 LNHDA, CDR2 SQIVND (reference sequence). CDR3 size: 13 residues. The CDR3 sequence: CATRRGWGTEAFF. The CDR3 DNA reads as TGTGCCACCAGACGGGGGTGGGGCACTGAAGCTTTCTTT.

This chain uses TRBV19 with TRBJ1-2; perhaps TRBD1 as D (6 bases). Germline-derived CDR1 and CDR2 are LNHDA and SQIVND (reference sequence). This CDR3 region has 16 residues. V was clipped by 6 bases and J by 0 bases, with 17 bases between them. CDR3 sequence reads: CASRPVGQTTNYGYTF. In nucleotides, the CDR3 is TGTGCCAGTAGGCCTGTCGGACAGACAACTAACTATGGCTACACCTTC.

The chain joins TRBV9 to TRBJ2-2; 10 positions match TRBD2. Germline assignment: CDR1 SGDLS and CDR2 YYNGEE. This CDR3 has 16 amino acids. After removal of 0 bases from V and 6 bases from J, the junction contained 5 bases not matched to a gene. CDR3 in amino acids: CASSVGGSGRSGELFF. The CDR3 nucleotides read TGTGCCAGCAGCGTAGGCGGTAGCGGGAGGTCCGGGGAGCTGTTTTTT. Combining the CDR3 with reference TRBV9 and TRBJ2-2 gives the whole variable domain DSGVTQTPKHLITATGQRVTLRCSPRSGDLSVYWYQQSLDQGLQFLIQYYNGEERAKGNILERFSAQQFPDLHSELNLSSLELGDSALYFCASSVGGSGRSGELFFGEGSRLTVL.

The chain employs TRBV5-4 and TRBJ2-1; 8 positions agree with TRBD1. Germline loops: CDR1 SGHNT, CDR2 YYREEE (reference sequence). Trimming cost V 3 bases and J 5 bases; bases outside gene matches: 4. This CDR3 spans 14 amino acids. In DNA, the CDR3 is TGTGCCAGCAGCTCGCCGGGACAGGACAATGAGCAGTTCTTC. Translation gives CASSSPGQDNEQFF.

This chain links TRBV6-5 with TRBJ1-5; D gene uncertain. CDR3 length equals 13 residues. Germline-derived CDR1 and CDR2 are MNHEY and SVGAGI. V lost 7 bases to trimming and J lost 5 bases, with 12 bases between them. DNA for the CDR3: TGTGCCAGCACCCCTTGGGGAGATCAGCCCCAGCATTTT. Translation: CASTPWGDQPQHF.

The rearrangement uses TRBV5-1 and TRBJ1-2, with unresolved D. V was shortened by 0 bases and J by 2 bases, with 14 bases between the two germline ends. Germline values: CDR1 SGHRS, CDR2 YFSETQ. This CDR3 has 16 amino acids. CDR3 in DNA: TGCGCCAGCAGCTTGGAGTCTTGGGCCTCCAACTATGGCTACACCTTC. Its protein is CASSLESWASNYGYTF. Full variable domain (remainder filled in from reference TRBV5-1 and TRBJ1-2): KAGVTQTPRYLIKTRGQQVTLSCSPISGHRSVSWYQQTPGQGLQFLFEYFSETQRNKGNFPGRFSGRQFSNSRSEMNVSTLELGDSALYLCASSLESWASNYGYTFGSGTRLTVV.

The J gene is TRBJ1-5, the V gene TRBV6-2 or TRBV6-3; TRBD1 matches 8 bases. V lost 3 bases to trimming and J lost 6 bases; unmatched junction nucleotides: 7. Germline CDR1 is MNHEY and CDR2 is SVGEGT. The CDR3 extends over 15 amino acids. The CDR3 DNA sequence: TGTGCCAGCAGTTATAACAGGGGGTCCCTTCAGCCCCAGCATTTT. As protein: CASSYNRGSLQPQHF.

The table lists this clone with a few counts. The J gene is TRBJ2-5, the V gene TRBV5-4, with D hard to call. V gave up 1 base and J gave up 5 bases, with 15 bases separating them. The CDR3 covers 15 residues. Germline assignment: CDR1 SGHNT and CDR2 YYREEE (reference sequence). CDR3 in amino acids: CASSLTRQNSETQYF. The CDR3 coding sequence is TGTGCCAGCAGCTTGACGAGGCAGAATTCGGAGACCCAGTACTTC.

The chain employs TRBV7-9 and TRBJ2-5, with a possible D match to TRBD2 (6 bases). The CDR3 extends over 15 amino acids. The germline gives CDR1 SEHNR, CDR2 FQNEAQ (reference sequence). Between the trimmed V and J ends, which lost 6 bases and 5 bases, there was a span of 19 bases. The CDR3: CASSSRDFVVETQYF. The CDR3, as DNA: TGTGCCAGCAGTTCTAGGGACTTCGTCGTGGAGACCCAGTACTTC. Looking up the rest from reference TRBV7-9 and TRBJ2-5 gives the full variable domain: DTGVSQNPRHKITKRGQNVTFRCDPISEHNRLYWYRQTLGQGPEFLTYFQNEAQLEKSRLLSDRFSAERPKGSFSTLEIQRTEQGDSAMYLCASSSRDFVVETQYFGPGTRLLVL.

The chain is built from TRBV6-1 and TRBJ1-2; D gene unclear. CDR1 MNHNS and CDR2 SASEGT come from the germline V gene. This CDR3 spans 17 amino acids. Trimming cost V 4 bases and J 7 bases, with 25 bases left between them. The CDR3 loop is CASSGAPMDARGAGYTF. The CDR3 DNA sequence: TGTGCCAGCAGTGGCGCCCCAATGGACGCTCGGGGTGCTGGCTACACCTTC.

The chain employs TRBV29-1 and TRBJ1-4, with D possibly matching TRBD1 (5 bases). This CDR3 spans 15 amino acids. The V gene lost 4 bases and the J gene lost 3 bases, with 15 bases spanning the gap. The germline V gene encodes CDR1 SQVTM and CDR2 ANQGSEA. DNA for the CDR3: TGCAGCGTTGGGGGGGGATTGGCGGCTAATGAAAAACTGTTTTTT. Translation gives CSVGGGLAANEKLFF.